These 26 T cell receptor beta chains share one sample of origin, sequenced in a study of OX40 agonist ivuxolimab in advanced cancers. The data were produced by immunoSEQ multiplex PCR, yet TCRdb's version contains in-frame clones alone and is incomplete. The sample holds about 150,000 clones; 94% are singletons and the top ten take about 0.3%. The specimen comprised CD4+ or CD8+ T cells sorted from blood, sampled in a trial of the OX40 agonist ivuxolimab. The source of these receptors is an adult with an advanced solid tumor such as melanoma, head and neck, liver or kidney cancer.

V is TRBV4-1 and J is TRBJ2-4; a weak D match, TRBD2 (5 bases). Germline V CDR1 and CDR2: MGHRA, YSYEKL. Trimming pared 0 bases from V and 8 bases from J, leaving 8 bases between. The CDR3 is 13 amino acids. The CDR3 nucleotides read TGCGCCAGCAGCCAAGATGAGGGAGACATTCAGTACTTC. This codes for CASSQDEGDIQYF.

V is TRBV7-3 and J is TRBJ1-1, with unresolved D. Germline V lookup: CDR1 SGHTA, CDR2 FQGTGA. This CDR3 region has 14 residues. The V gene lost 1 base and the J gene lost 3 bases, with 9 bases spanning the gap. The CDR3: CASSLMGEHTEAFF. In nucleotides, the CDR3 is TGTGCCAGCAGCTTAATGGGTGAGCACACTGAAGCTTTCTTT.

In nucleotides, the CDR3 is TGTGCCAGTTCCGACAGGGACTATGGCTACACCTTC. Protein product: CASSDRDYGYTF. The chain couples TRBV18 to TRBJ1-2; 7 nucleotides align to TRBD1. V was pared by 9 bases and J by 3 bases, with 4 bases of the junction left unmatched. CDR1 is KGHSH, CDR2 LQKENI, per germline. This CDR3 is built from 12 residues.

The genes are TRBV18 and TRBJ2-5, with 8 bases fitting TRBD2. CDR1 is KGHSH, CDR2 LQKENI, per germline. This CDR3 is built from 15 residues. J gave up 5 bases and V 5 bases, and 10 bases lay outside the gene matches. CDR3 in amino acids: CASSARPGRGETQYF. The CDR3 region has the DNA TGTGCCAGCTCAGCCCGGCCCGGGAGGGGGGAGACCCAGTACTTC.

This clone was found a few times. The J gene is TRBJ2-1, the V gene TRBV6-1; D uncertain. The CDR3 extends over 17 amino acids. Germline V lookup: CDR1 MNHNS, CDR2 SASEGT. Between the trimmed V and J ends, which lost 4 bases and 2 bases, there was a span of 18 bases. The CDR3 coding sequence is TGTGCCAGCAGTGGACTCCCCTTGGCGGTCGCCTACAATGAGCAGTTCTTC. Protein: CASSGLPLAVAYNEQFF.

CDR3 bases: TGTGCCAGCAGCTTAGGAAGAGGAGGTGGTAGAAACACCATATATTTT. Protein sequence: CASSLGRGGGRNTIYF. The chain couples TRBV11-2 to TRBJ1-3; D is unresolved. V was pared by 1 base and J by 5 bases, with 15 bases between. The germline V gene has CDR1 SGHAT and CDR2 FQNNGV. The CDR3 is 16 residues long.

The V and J genes are TRBV6-4 and TRBJ2-2; a weak D match, TRBD2 (5 bases). V was cut by 2 bases and J by 6 bases, with 22 bases left in between. Germline V gene sequence: CDR1 MRHNA, CDR2 SNTAGT. The CDR3 covers 18 residues. Here the CDR3 DNA reads TGTGCCAGCAGTGACCCACTACTAGAGTGGGGTAGTGCCGGGGAGCTGTTTTTT. Translated: CASSDPLLEWGSAGELFF.

The sample holds one count of this clone. The chain has TRBV13 and TRBJ2-5; D may correspond to TRBD1 or TRBD2 (5 bases each). Trimming cost V 7 bases and J 5 bases, with 14 bases left between them. CDR3 length equals 13 residues. Per the germline V gene, CDR1 is PRHDT and CDR2 is FYEKMQ (reference sequence). The CDR3 DNA reads TGTGCCAGCAACCGGGACCTATCGGAGACCCAGTACTTC. It translates to CASNRDLSETQYF.

The genes are TRBV10-1 and TRBJ2-1; 7 nucleotides agree with TRBD2. CDR1 is WNHNN, CDR2 SYGVQD, per germline (reference sequence). Unmatched junction bases numbered 14, after V lost 8 bases and J lost 1 base. The CDR3 length is 17 residues. CDR3 coding DNA: TGCGCCAGCCCGCGAGTCTCTAGCGGACTTTCCTACAATGAGCAGTTCTTC. This encodes CASPRVSSGLSYNEQFF.

This chain joins TRBV7-9 and TRBJ1-4, with 9 bases lining up with TRBD1. V was clipped by 5 bases and J by 8 bases; unmatched bases: 12. Germline assignment: CDR1 SEHNR and CDR2 FQNEAQ (reference sequence). This CDR3 spans 16 amino acids. As DNA, the CDR3 is TGTGCCAGCAGCCAACGTGGGGGACAGGGAAGAGAAAAACTGTTTTTT. Protein product: CASSQRGGQGREKLFF.

The chain uses TRBV5-1 and TRBJ2-7; a weak D match, TRBD2 (6 bases). Per germline, CDR1 SGHRS and CDR2 YFSETQ. V lost 0 bases to trimming and J lost 0 bases, with 7 bases between them. The CDR3 extends over 14 amino acids. The CDR3: CASSLVGGSYEQYF. In nucleotides, the CDR3 is TGCGCCAGCAGCTTGGTGGGGGGCTCCTACGAGCAGTACTTC. Full variable domain (missing parts from reference TRBV5-1 and TRBJ2-7): KAGVTQTPRYLIKTRGQQVTLSCSPISGHRSVSWYQQTPGQGLQFLFEYFSETQRNKGNFPGRFSGRQFSNSRSEMNVSTLELGDSALYLCASSLVGGSYEQYFGPGTRLTVT.

As DNA, the CDR3 is TGTGCCAGCATACAGGGGATTAGCACAGATACGCAGTATTTT. Translated: CASIQGISTDTQYF. V and J are TRBV2 and TRBJ2-3; 7 bases align to TRBD1. This CDR3 has 14 residues. The germline V gene encodes CDR1 SNHLY and CDR2 FYNNEI. V shed 7 bases, J shed 0 bases, and the junction held 4 bases outside the gene matches.

CDR3 residues: CASSSPWTSGGSYEQYF. CDR3 nucleotides: TGTGCCAGCAGCTCCCCTTGGACTAGCGGGGGATCCTACGAGCAGTACTTC. The J gene is TRBJ2-7, the V gene TRBV7-2; 13 positions agree with TRBD2. This CDR3 spans 17 amino acids. After removal of 4 bases from V and 1 base from J, the junction contained 7 bases not matched to a gene. Germline V lookup: CDR1 SGHTA, CDR2 FQGNSA.

The rearrangement links TRBV6-6 to TRBJ2-1, with a weak D call TRBD1 (6 bases). V was trimmed by 8 bases and J by 0 bases, leaving 17 bases between them. Germline V lookup: CDR1 MNHNY, CDR2 SVGAGI (reference sequence). This CDR3 has 16 residues. The CDR3 loop is CASSGPTGSSYNEQFF. CDR3 DNA: TGTGCCAGCTCGGGACCCACAGGGAGCTCCTACAATGAGCAGTTCTTC.

The chain couples TRBV7-3 to TRBJ1-5; no reliable D call. The germline CDR1 and CDR2 sequences are SGHTA and FQGTGA. Trimming removed 1 base at V and 3 bases at J, with 10 bases between. This CDR3 comprises 15 residues. Here the CDR3 DNA reads TGTGCCAGCAGCTTAATGGCAGGCCACAATCAGCCCCAGCATTTT. Its protein is CASSLMAGHNQPQHF.

The chain is built from TRBV9 and TRBJ2-2; D call uncertain. This CDR3 is built from 15 residues. The germline V gene encodes CDR1 SGDLS and CDR2 YYNGEE. The ends were cut back, 4 bases at V and 1 base at J, with 11 bases in the middle. CDR3 residues: CASSQQTWNTGELFF. The CDR3 DNA follows: TGTGCCAGCAGCCAGCAAACCTGGAACACCGGGGAGCTGTTTTTT.

The J gene is TRBJ2-7, the V gene TRBV5-6, with D hard to call. Per the germline V gene, CDR1 is SGHDT and CDR2 is YYEEEE. V was trimmed by 1 base and J by 0 bases, leaving 2 bases between them. There are 12 residues in the CDR3. CDR3 sequence reads: CASSLSSYEQYF. The CDR3 coding sequence is TGTGCCAGCAGCTTGAGCTCCTACGAGCAGTACTTC.

V gene TRBV5-1 combines with J gene TRBJ2-2; D remains ambiguous. Germline CDR1 is SGHRS and CDR2 is YFSETQ. This CDR3 comprises 14 residues. Trimming shortened V by 0 bases and J by 3 bases, and 6 bases separated the two germline ends. CDR3 coding DNA: TGCGCCAGCAGCTTGGCAGGTGACACCGGGGAGCTGTTTTTT. It specifies CASSLAGDTGELFF.

The genes are TRBV2 and TRBJ1-2; 7 bases align to TRBD1. This CDR3 is built from 11 residues. J gave up 8 bases and V 6 bases, and 3 bases lay outside the gene matches. Germline V gene data show CDR1 as SNHLY and CDR2 as FYNNEI. CDR3 amino acids: CASRGGWGYTF. DNA of the CDR3: TGTGCCAGCAGAGGGGGCTGGGGCTACACCTTC.

This chain uses TRBV2 with TRBJ2-3; the match to TRBD2 covers 8 bases. Per germline, CDR1 SNHLY and CDR2 FYNNEI. The CDR3 spans 14 residues. V was clipped by 10 bases and J by 12 bases; unmatched bases: 18. This chain's CDR3 is CATHPAAGVPSQYF. As DNA, the CDR3 is TGTGCCACCCACCCGGCAGCGGGAGTCCCATCCCAGTATTTT. The whole variable domain, remainder taken from reference TRBV2 and TRBJ2-3, is EPEVTQTPSHQVTQMGQEVILRCVPISNHLYFYWYRQILGQKVEFLVSFYNNEISEKSEIFDDQFSVERPDGSNFTLKIRSTKLEDSAMYFCATHPAAGVPSQYFGPGTRLTVL.

The rearrangement uses TRBV30 and TRBJ2-7; either TRBD1 or TRBD2 may supply D (6 bases each). This CDR3 is 14 amino acids long. The V end was cut by 3 bases, the J end by 0 bases, with 12 bases between. The V gene's germline CDR1 is GTSNPN and CDR2 SVGIG (reference sequence). The DNA of the CDR3 is TGTGCCTGGAGACAAGGGGGGAGCTCCTACGAGCAGTACTTC. This gives the protein CAWRQGGSSYEQYF.

This sequence joins TRBV6-5 and TRBJ1-1; D is possibly TRBD1 (5 bases). CDR1 is MNHEY and CDR2 is SVGAGI in the germline V gene. The CDR3 has 13 amino acids. Trimming stripped 7 bases from V and 1 base from J, with 10 bases between. In DNA form, the CDR3 reads TGTGCCAGCACCGGGACCGCGAACACTGAAGCTTTCTTT. As protein: CASTGTANTEAFF.

This chain uses TRBV9 with TRBJ2-7; 8 positions match TRBD2. V was clipped by 0 bases and J by 6 bases; unmatched bases: 14. Germline assignment: CDR1 SGDLS and CDR2 YYNGEE. The CDR3 is 17 residues long. CDR3 sequence reads: CASSVDAGRAFRPEQYF. The CDR3 bases are TGTGCCAGCAGCGTAGATGCCGGGAGGGCGTTCCGGCCCGAGCAGTACTTC.

As for this clone: Other DNA sequences in this sample translate to the same CDR3. The chain employs TRBV7-2 and TRBJ2-7, with D possibly TRBD2 on 6 matching bases. The CDR3 runs 13 residues. The germline V and J ends were trimmed by 0 bases and 3 bases, with 6 bases remaining between them. CDR1 SGHTA and CDR2 FQGNSA come from the germline V gene. The CDR3 bases are TGTGCCAGCAGCTTAGCGGGGGGCTACGAGCAGTACTTC. Its translation: CASSLAGGYEQYF.

The chain employs TRBV28 and TRBJ1-5; a weak D match, TRBD1 (5 bases). Trimming shortened V by 4 bases and J by 1 base, and 20 bases separated the two germline ends. The CDR3 consists of 18 residues. Germline V CDR1 and CDR2: MDHEN, SYDVKM. The CDR3, as DNA: TGTGCCAGCAGTTGGTCCGCTAAGGGGATGAGAAGCAATCAGCCCCAGCATTTT. It translates to CASSWSAKGMRSNQPQHF.

The chain couples TRBV30 to TRBJ1-3; 11 bases match TRBD1. V gave up 3 bases and J gave up 3 bases; unmatched junction bases: 7. The CDR3 covers 16 residues. Germline CDR1 reads GTSNPN; CDR2 reads SVGIG (reference sequence). The CDR3 nucleotides read TGTGCCTGGAGGTCCCGGACAGGGGGCGTTGGAAACACCATATATTTT. Translation: CAWRSRTGGVGNTIYF.